The clone carrying this T cell receptor (beta chain) has more than one count but fewer than ten. The CDR3 loop spans 14 amino acids. Germline CDR1 is SGHRS and CDR2 is YFSETQ. Trimming cost V 0 bases and J 9 bases, with 13 bases left between them. The data were taken from a study of radiation and T cells in renal cell carcinoma. Profiled with immunoSEQ multiplex PCR; TCRdb holds only in-frame clones, not every one. The sample consists of about 64,000 clones, roughly 80% of them appearing once. Indicated time point: blood 4 weeks post-SBRT, at nephrectomy. Regarding treatment: 15 Gy SBRT to primary tumor, nephrectomy 4 weeks later. After SBRT, blood was collected at 2 and 4 weeks, plus baseline.

This receptor was identified in a man between 60 and 75 years old with renal cell carcinoma. The chain carries TRBV5-1 and TRBJ1-3, with D maybe TRBD1 (5 bases). Source: blood, taken from a patient whose treatment included radiotherapy and nephrectomy. The CDR3 DNA is TGCGCCAGCAGCTTGGAGGGCAGAGGGGCCACCATATATTTT. It encodes CASSLEGRGATIYF. Full variable domain (remainder filled in from reference TRBV5-1 and TRBJ1-3): KAGVTQTPRYLIKTRGQQVTLSCSPISGHRSVSWYQQTPGQGLQFLFEYFSETQRNKGNFPGRFSGRQFSNSRSEMNVSTLELGDSALYLCASSLEGRGATIYFGEGSWLTVV.